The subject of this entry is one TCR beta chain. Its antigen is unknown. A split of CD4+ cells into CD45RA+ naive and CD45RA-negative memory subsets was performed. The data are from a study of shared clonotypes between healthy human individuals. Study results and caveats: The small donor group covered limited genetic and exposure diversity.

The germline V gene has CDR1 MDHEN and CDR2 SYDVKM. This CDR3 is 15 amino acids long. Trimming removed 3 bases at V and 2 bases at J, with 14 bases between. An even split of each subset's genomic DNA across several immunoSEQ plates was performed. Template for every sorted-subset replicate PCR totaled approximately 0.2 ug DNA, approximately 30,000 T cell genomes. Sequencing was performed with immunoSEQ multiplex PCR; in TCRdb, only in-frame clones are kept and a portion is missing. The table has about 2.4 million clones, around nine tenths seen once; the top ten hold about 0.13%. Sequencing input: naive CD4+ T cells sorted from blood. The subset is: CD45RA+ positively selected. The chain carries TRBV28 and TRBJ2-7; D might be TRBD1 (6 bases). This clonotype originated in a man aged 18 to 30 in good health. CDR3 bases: TGTGCCAGCAGTTTCCCTTCGACAGGTGCCTACGAGCAGTACTTC. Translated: CASSFPSTGAYEQYF.